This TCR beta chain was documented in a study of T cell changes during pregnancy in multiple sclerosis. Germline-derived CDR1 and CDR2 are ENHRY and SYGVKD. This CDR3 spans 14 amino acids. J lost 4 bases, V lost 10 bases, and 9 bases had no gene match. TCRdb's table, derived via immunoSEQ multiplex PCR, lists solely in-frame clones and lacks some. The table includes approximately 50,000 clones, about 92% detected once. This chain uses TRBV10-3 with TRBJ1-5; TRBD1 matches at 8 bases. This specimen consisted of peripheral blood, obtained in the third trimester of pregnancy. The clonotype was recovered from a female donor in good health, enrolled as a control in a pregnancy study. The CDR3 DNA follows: TGTGCCACCTGGGTAGGACAGGGAAATCAGCCCCAGCATTTT. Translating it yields CATWVGQGNQPQHF.